Following are 22 T cell receptor beta chains from one sample sequenced in a study of cytomegalovirus exposure and HLA in healthy donors. Both 60 Vbeta primers and 13 Jbeta primers went into the PCR. The assay was immunoSEQ multiplex PCR, and TCRdb's table has in-frame clones only and misses some. The table lists 65,000 to 90,000 clones. The sample consisted of PBMCs. The origin of the receptors is a man aged 35-49 years in good health and CMV-seronegative.

The V call is TRBV29-1, the J call TRBJ2-2; 7 nucleotides align to TRBD1. The CDR3 runs to 12 residues. Germline V gene sequence: CDR1 SQVTM, CDR2 ANQGSEA. V gave up 4 bases and J gave up 6 bases; unmatched junction bases: 2. The CDR3 is CSVAQGSGELFF. CDR3 coding DNA: TGCAGCGTTGCACAGGGGTCCGGGGAGCTGTTTTTT.

A remark on this clone: This same CDR3 is encoded by further DNA sequences in the sample. The J gene is TRBJ2-5, the V gene TRBV9, with 8 bases aligning to TRBD2. V dropped 0 bases and J dropped 5; count of bases not matched to a gene: 9. Germline V gives CDR1 SGDLS, CDR2 YYNGEE. CDR3 length: 16 residues. CDR3: CASSVGVGGARETQYF. The DNA of the CDR3 is TGTGCCAGCAGCGTAGGGGTCGGGGGGGCAAGGGAGACCCAGTACTTC.

The V and J genes are TRBV7-9 and TRBJ1-5, with 10 bases lining up with TRBD1. Germline assignment: CDR1 SEHNR and CDR2 FQNEAQ (reference sequence). The CDR3 spans 15 residues. Trimming took 5 bases from V and 1 from J; bases not matched to a gene: 2. In DNA form, the CDR3 reads TGTGCCAGCAGCCAGACAGGGGGCAGCAATCAGCCCCAGCATTTT. Encoded protein: CASSQTGGSNQPQHF.

V gene TRBV5-1 combines with J gene TRBJ1-6; D remains ambiguous. Germline V gene data show CDR1 as SGHRS and CDR2 as YFSETQ. With 1 base removed from V and 7 bases from J, the gap between germline ends came to 15 bases. The CDR3 is made up of 16 amino acids. This chain's CDR3 is CASSLRLGEANSPLHF. CDR3 nucleotides: TGCGCCAGCAGCTTGCGTTTGGGTGAGGCGAATTCACCCCTCCACTTT.

This chain links TRBV28 with TRBJ1-3, with a tentative D call TRBD1 (6 bases). V was trimmed by 6 bases and J by 1 base, leaving 10 bases between them. CDR1 MDHEN and CDR2 SYDVKM come from the germline V gene. CDR3 size: 14 residues. The CDR3 here is CASSRGGSGNTIYF. The CDR3, as DNA: TGTGCCAGCAGCAGAGGGGGATCTGGAAACACCATATATTTT.

The chain has TRBV7-2 and TRBJ1-1; the D is unclear. From germline, CDR1 is SGHTA and CDR2 FQGNSA. Trimming cost V 1 base and J 8 bases, with 5 bases left between them. The CDR3 runs to 11 residues. CDR3 DNA sequence: TGTGCCAGCAGCTTAGTCAGGGAAGCTTTCTTT. It codes for CASSLVREAFF.

This chain connects TRBV5-4 to TRBJ1-2; TRBD1 agrees at 12 bases. This CDR3 is 15 amino acids long. Germline CDR1 is SGHNT and CDR2 is YYREEE (reference sequence). Trimming took 4 bases from V and 3 from J; bases not matched to a gene: 4. The CDR3 DNA sequence: TGTGCCAGCAGCCCCGGGACAGGGGGCGACTATGGCTACACCTTC. This gives the protein CASSPGTGGDYGYTF.

The chain carries TRBV15 and TRBJ2-2; D possibly corresponds to TRBD2 (7 bases). The germline CDR1 and CDR2 sequences are LNHNV and YYDKDF (reference sequence). Trimming removed 1 base from V and 5 bases from J, with 11 bases in between. The CDR3 length is 15 residues. Here the CDR3 reads CATSRVGGLTGELFF. The CDR3 DNA reads as TGTGCCACCAGCAGAGTCGGGGGGCTAACCGGGGAGCTGTTTTTT.

The chain combines TRBV27 with TRBJ1-5, with D hard to call. Germline V CDR1 and CDR2: MNHEY, SMNVEV (reference sequence). The CDR3 consists of 16 residues. V gave up 0 bases and J gave up 4 bases, with 13 bases separating them. The CDR3, as DNA: TGTGCCAGCAGTTTATCGAGGGCCACCCTGAATCAGCCCCAGCATTTT. Translating it yields CASSLSRATLNQPQHF.

This chain links TRBV16 with TRBJ1-1; no clear D. Germline V gene sequence: CDR1 KGHSY, CDR2 FQNENV. This CDR3 has 15 residues. Trimming removed 0 bases at V and 1 base at J, with 9 bases between. CDR3: CASSQSAGRNTEAFF. CDR3 nucleotide sequence: TGTGCCAGCAGCCAATCGGCAGGCCGGAACACTGAAGCTTTCTTT.

Considering frequency, this clone is medium-sized. The chain joins TRBV19 to TRBJ1-2; D is ambiguous. CDR3 length: 11 amino acids. The V gene lost 2 bases and the J gene lost 8 bases, with 6 bases spanning the gap. CDR1 is LNHDA and CDR2 is SQIVND in the germline V gene (reference sequence). The CDR3 spells CASSISEGYTF. CDR3 in DNA: TGTGCCAGTAGTATATCGGAGGGCTACACCTTC.

The rearrangement joins TRBV19 to TRBJ2-7; 8 nucleotides line up with TRBD1. Germline lookup yields CDR1 LNHDA and CDR2 SQIVND (reference sequence). The ends lost 5 bases at V and 7 bases at J; junction bases unmatched: 10. This CDR3 is built from 14 residues. CDR3: CASSPRGRANEQYF. In nucleotides, the CDR3 is TGTGCCAGTAGTCCCAGGGGGCGGGCTAATGAGCAGTACTTC.

The genes are TRBV5-1 and TRBJ2-7, with TRBD1 identical over 8 bases. CDR1 and CDR2 from the germline V gene are SGHRS and YFSETQ. Losses at the gene ends were 5 bases for V and 7 bases for J; bases not matched to a gene: 8. The CDR3 runs to 13 residues. As DNA, the CDR3 is TGCGCCAGCAGTCAGGACAGGGTAGAAGAGCAGTACTTC. Translated, it gives CASSQDRVEEQYF.

The V and J genes are TRBV6-5 and TRBJ2-3; 9 positions agree with TRBD2. This CDR3 is 14 amino acids long. Germline CDR1 and CDR2: MNHEY and SVGAGI. The J segment lost 6 bases and the V segment lost 4 bases, leaving 5 bases of the junction unmatched. CDR3 DNA sequence: TGTGCCAGCAGTTTGGGTCTAGCGGGGGATACGCAGTATTTT. As protein: CASSLGLAGDTQYF.

V gene TRBV5-1 combines with J gene TRBJ2-3; 8 positions match TRBD1. The CDR3 runs to 15 residues. Trimming removed 1 base from V and 4 bases from J; junction bases left unmatched: 5. Germline V gene data show CDR1 as SGHRS and CDR2 as YFSETQ. This CDR3 reads CASSLWTGLADTQYF. In DNA, the CDR3 is TGCGCCAGCAGCTTGTGGACAGGGCTAGCAGATACGCAGTATTTT.

The chain recombines TRBV5-1 with TRBJ2-1; 9 bases are a match to TRBD1. The CDR3 runs to 15 residues. Germline loops: CDR1 SGHRS, CDR2 YFSETQ. V was pared by 2 bases and J by 6 bases, with 6 bases of the junction left unmatched. Written as DNA, the CDR3 is TGCGCCAGCAGCTTACAGGGGGCAACGGCCAATGAGCAGTTCTTC. This gives the protein CASSLQGATANEQFF.

The genes are TRBV11-2 and TRBJ2-7; 8 nucleotides agree with TRBD2. Germline CDR1 is SGHAT and CDR2 is FQNNGV. The CDR3 consists of 14 residues. The V gene end was trimmed by 5 bases and the J gene end by 8 bases; junction bases not matched to a gene: 11. The CDR3 loop is CASSRGGNRAQQYF. CDR3 in DNA: TGTGCCAGCAGCCGGGGGGGGAACAGGGCTCAGCAGTACTTC.

Here the CDR3 reads CASRISPPNYGYTF. The CDR3 DNA is TGTGCCAGCCGTATTTCTCCCCCTAACTATGGCTACACCTTC. The genes are TRBV5-4 and TRBJ1-2; no clear D gene. Germline lookup yields CDR1 SGHNT and CDR2 YYREEE (reference sequence). The CDR3 extends over 14 amino acids. Trimming left V 7 bases short and J 0 bases short, with 13 bases between.

The chain couples TRBV30 to TRBJ2-3, with 8 positions matching TRBD1. J was trimmed by 0 bases and V by 0 bases; bases with no gene match: 5. In germline, CDR1 is GTSNPN, CDR2 SVGIG (reference sequence). This CDR3 spans 16 amino acids. This CDR3 reads CAWSVLDRGSTDTQYF. CDR3 sequence (DNA): TGTGCCTGGAGTGTACTTGACAGGGGCAGCACAGATACGCAGTATTTT. The full variable domain, its missing parts supplied by reference TRBV30 and TRBJ2-3, is SQTIHQWPATLVQPVGSPLSLECTVEGTSNPNLYWYRQAAGRGLQLLFYSVGIGQISSEVPQNLSASRPQDRQFILSSKKLLLSDSGFYLCAWSVLDRGSTDTQYFGPGTRLTVL.

The chain recombines TRBV7-6 with TRBJ1-5, with D maybe TRBD1 (5 bases). The CDR3 sequence is 13 residues long. CDR1 is SGHVS, CDR2 FNYEAQ, per germline. V lost 8 bases and J 3 bases, leaving 11 bases between the germline ends. The CDR3 coding sequence is TGTGCCAGCCAGGGTTTAATCAATCAGCCCCAGCATTTT. Its translation: CASQGLINQPQHF.

The gene calls are TRBV6-5 and TRBJ2-7; 10 nucleotides align to TRBD1. The V segment lost 0 bases and the J segment 7 bases; nucleotides outside the gene matches: 3. The CDR3 is 14 amino acids. Germline CDR1 MNHEY, CDR2 SVGAGI. The CDR3, as DNA: TGTGCCAGCAGTTACTCGGGACAGGGGCCTGAGCAGTACTTC. It encodes CASSYSGQGPEQYF.

The chain recombines TRBV29-1 with TRBJ1-3; no reliable D call. The CDR3 is made up of 13 amino acids. CDR1 SQVTM and CDR2 ANQGSEA come from the germline V gene. Deletions cut 1 base from V and 0 bases from J, with 4 bases between. CDR3 nucleotide sequence: TGCAGCGTTGAAGCAGACTCTGGAAACACCATATATTTT. Translated: CSVEADSGNTIYF.